This T cell receptor beta chain is from a study of Ad26.COV2.S vaccination and SARS-CoV-2 variants. General study findings and limits: Vaccine recipients posted higher spike-specific TCR breadth than their placebo counterparts.

As for this clone: Antigen: not known.

The treatment: roughly 18 received Ad26.COV2.S at low or high dose, single or two shots; 5 received placebo; per-sample allocation not given. Following the first vaccine or placebo injection, samples were taken on day 63. The V end lost 6 bases, the J end lost 2 bases, and 11 bases lay between the germline ends. In germline, CDR1 is MNHEY, CDR2 SMNVEV (reference sequence). The CDR3 is 14 amino acids. Clones were sequenced by immunoSEQ multiplex PCR, and TCRdb holds only the in-frame ones, with some missing. The repertoire consists of fewer than 600,000 clones, with about nine tenths occurring once and the leading ten covering 1.7%.

The material sequenced was peripheral blood, taken in a trial of Ad26.COV2.S vaccine versus placebo. The clonotype originates from a person aged 18-60 years who received the Ad26.COV2.S COVID-19 vaccine or a placebo. The gene calls are TRBV27 and TRBJ1-5; D ambiguous. The CDR3 DNA reads as TGTGCCAGCAGAGCTGGGTTGGGCAATCAGCCCCAGCATTTT. Amino acid sequence: CASRAGLGNQPQHF.